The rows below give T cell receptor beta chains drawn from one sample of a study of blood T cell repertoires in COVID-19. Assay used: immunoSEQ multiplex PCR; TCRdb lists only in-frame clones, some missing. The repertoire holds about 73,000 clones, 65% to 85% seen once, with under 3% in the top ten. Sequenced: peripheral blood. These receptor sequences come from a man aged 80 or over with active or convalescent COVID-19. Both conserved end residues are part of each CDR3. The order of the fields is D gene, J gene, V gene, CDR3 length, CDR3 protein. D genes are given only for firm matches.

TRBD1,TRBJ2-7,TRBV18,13,CASSSDRDGEQYF
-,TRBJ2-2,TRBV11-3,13,CASSRLPGGELFF
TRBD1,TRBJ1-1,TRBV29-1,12,CSVEGTAAEAFF
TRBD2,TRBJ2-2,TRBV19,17,CASSIYGLAGVTGELFF
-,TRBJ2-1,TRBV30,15,CAWRDLATFYNEQFF
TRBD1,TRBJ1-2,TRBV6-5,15,CASSYPGQGTGGYTF
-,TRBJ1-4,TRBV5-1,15,CASSPDGALFEKLFF
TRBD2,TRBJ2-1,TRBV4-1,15,CASSEGGVSWDEQFF
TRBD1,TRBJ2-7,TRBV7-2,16,CASSEPGQGTSYEQYF
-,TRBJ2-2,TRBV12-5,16,CASGLVMGARTGELFF
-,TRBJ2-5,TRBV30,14,CAWSETSKQETQYF
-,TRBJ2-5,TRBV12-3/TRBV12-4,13,CASSLRGSETQYF
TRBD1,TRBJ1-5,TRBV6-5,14,CASRATGGNQPQHF
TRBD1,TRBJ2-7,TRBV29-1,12,CSVRQGDYEQYF
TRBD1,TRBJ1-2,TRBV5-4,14,CASSLGAGGYGYTF
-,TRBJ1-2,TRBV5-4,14,CASSLGGDNYGYTF
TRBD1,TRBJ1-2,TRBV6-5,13,CASSLDRAWGYTF
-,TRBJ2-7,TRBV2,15,CASSEVNSGPYEQYF
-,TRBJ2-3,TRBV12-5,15,CASGQVIDGTDTQYF
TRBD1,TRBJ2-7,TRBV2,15,CASTNPGQGSYEQYF
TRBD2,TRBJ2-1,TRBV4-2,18,CASSQDGTSGAVYNEQFF
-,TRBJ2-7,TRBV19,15,CASSITLRSSYEQYF
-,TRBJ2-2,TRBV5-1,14,CASSLAVRAGELFF
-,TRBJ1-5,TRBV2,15,CASREQGIGNQPQHF
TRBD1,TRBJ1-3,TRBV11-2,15,CASSPNRGRGDTIYF
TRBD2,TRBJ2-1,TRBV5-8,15,CASSFGLAGNNEQFF
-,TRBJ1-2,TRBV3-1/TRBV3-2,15,CASSLGTPGDYGYTF
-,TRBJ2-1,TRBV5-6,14,CASSLLFGDNEQFF
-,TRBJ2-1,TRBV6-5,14,CASSRGADSNEQFF
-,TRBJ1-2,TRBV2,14,CASSEQQGLSGYTF
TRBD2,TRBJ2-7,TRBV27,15,CASSAPGTSGPNVHF
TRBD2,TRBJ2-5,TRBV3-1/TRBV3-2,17,CASSQPAGVEYQETQYF
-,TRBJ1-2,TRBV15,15,CATSRATRGADGYTF
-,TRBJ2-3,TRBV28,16,CASSLLGRGATDTQYF
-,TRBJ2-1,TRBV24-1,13,CATSARGLNEQFF
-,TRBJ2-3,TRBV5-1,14,CASSLAGQGDTQYF
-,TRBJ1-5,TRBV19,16,CASSMGSYYSNQPQHF
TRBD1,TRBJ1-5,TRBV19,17,CASSKVTGGFSNQPQHF
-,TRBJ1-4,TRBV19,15,CASSISGDTNEKLFF
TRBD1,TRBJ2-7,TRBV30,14,CAWRAGQGKNEQYF
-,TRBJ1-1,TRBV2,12,CASSPMGAGAFF
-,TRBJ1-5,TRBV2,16,CASSEGGRRANQPQHF
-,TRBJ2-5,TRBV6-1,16,CASSEMAAGVSETQYF
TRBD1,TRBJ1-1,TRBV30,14,CAWSERGLGTEAFF
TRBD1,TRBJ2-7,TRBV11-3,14,CASSLRTGGALQYF